These 11 T cell receptor beta chains share one sample of origin, sequenced in a study of T cell responses to AZD1222 COVID-19 vaccine. TCRdb's table, derived via immunoSEQ multiplex PCR, lists solely in-frame clones and lacks some. The table shows 250,000 to 300,000 clones, with approximately 94% occurring only once. The sample here was peripheral blood, taken 28 days after the second AZD1222 dose. The receptors were sampled from an adult who received the AZD1222 COVID-19 vaccine.

This chain joins TRBV10-1 and TRBJ2-3, with D perhaps TRBD2 (6 bases). The ends were cut back, 9 bases at V and 1 base at J, with 23 bases in the middle. CDR1 is WNHNN and CDR2 is SYGVQD in the germline V gene (reference sequence). The CDR3 consists of 17 residues. This chain's CDR3 is CASSFSRGSSGTDTQYF. The CDR3 DNA reads as TGCGCCAGTAGCTTCTCCCGGGGGTCCAGCGGCACAGATACGCAGTATTTT.

The rearrangement links TRBV2 to TRBJ1-4, with TRBD1 as a possible D gene (6 bases). CDR1 is SNHLY, CDR2 FYNNEI, per germline. Trimming removed 7 bases at V and 7 bases at J, with 16 bases between. There are 14 residues in the CDR3. The CDR3 loop is CASTGGGAGEKLFF. CDR3 nucleotides: TGTGCCAGCACCGGAGGGGGGGCTGGTGAAAAACTGTTTTTT.

The V and J genes are TRBV5-4 and TRBJ1-3; D gene uncertain. V lost 5 bases, J lost 0 bases, and 9 bases lay in between. This CDR3 contains 14 residues. Per germline, CDR1 SGHNT and CDR2 YYREEE (reference sequence). The chain's CDR3 is CASSLDGSGNTIYF. The CDR3 DNA sequence: TGTGCCAGCAGTCTGGACGGCTCTGGAAACACCATATATTTT.

The gene calls are TRBV15 and TRBJ2-5; D remains ambiguous. This CDR3 spans 12 amino acids. Germline lookup yields CDR1 LNHNV and CDR2 YYDKDF (reference sequence). Deletions cut 6 bases from V and 3 bases from J, with 8 bases between. The CDR3 DNA reads as TGTGCCACCAGGGACCGAGAAGAGACCCAGTACTTC. The encoded protein is CATRDREETQYF.

The rearrangement uses TRBV9 and TRBJ1-6, with D possibly being TRBD1 (5 bases). Per germline, CDR1 SGDLS and CDR2 YYNGEE. V lost 3 bases and J lost 6, with 13 bases in between. The CDR3 has 15 residues. CDR3 in DNA: TGTGCCAGCAGCGCCGGGACGTCTACTAATTCACCCCTCCACTTT. Amino acid sequence: CASSAGTSTNSPLHF.

V usage is TRBV28 and J usage is TRBJ1-2; TRBD1 agrees at 7 bases. Looked up from germline, CDR1 is MDHEN and CDR2 is SYDVKM. The CDR3 spans 13 residues. Unmatched junction bases numbered 8, after V lost 5 bases and J lost 8 bases. CDR3 sequence: CASSPSDRRGYTF. CDR3 DNA: TGTGCCAGCAGTCCCTCGGACAGGCGGGGCTACACCTTC.

The chain links TRBV7-9 to TRBJ1-1, with D perhaps matching TRBD1 (5 bases). Deletions cut 5 bases from V and 2 bases from J, with 24 bases between. CDR1 is SEHNR, CDR2 FQNEAQ, per germline (reference sequence). The CDR3 has 18 amino acids. The CDR3 DNA is TGTGCCAGCAGCCCCGGCCGGGGGGGAATTGGGGCAAACACTGAAGCTTTCTTT. This encodes CASSPGRGGIGANTEAFF.

V usage is TRBV12-3 or TRBV12-4 and J usage is TRBJ1-1; TRBD1 is a possible D gene (5 bases). V was shortened by 7 bases and J by 4 bases, with 13 bases between the two germline ends. The CDR3 loop spans 13 amino acids. Here the CDR3 reads CASTARRGTEAFF. In nucleotides, the CDR3 is TGTGCCAGCACGGCGCGGAGGGGCACTGAAGCTTTCTTT.

CDR3 in DNA: TGTGCCAGCAGCTTATCTCGATTTTACCCCCTCCACTTT. Translation gives CASSLSRFYPLHF. The chain couples TRBV7-3 to TRBJ1-6; the D is unclear. V gave up 2 bases and J gave up 13 bases, with 12 bases separating them. Per the germline V gene, CDR1 is SGHTA and CDR2 is FQGTGA. The CDR3 is 13 residues long.

The J gene is TRBJ2-2, the V gene TRBV29-1, with unresolved D. The V end was cut by 7 bases, the J end by 1 base, with 7 bases between. The CDR3 sequence is 12 residues long. Germline V lookup: CDR1 SQVTM, CDR2 ANQGSEA. The CDR3 DNA is TGCAGCGCCCACCAGAACACCGGGGAGCTGTTTTTT. Encoded protein: CSAHQNTGELFF.

On this clone itself: This sample also contains other DNA sequences that code for the same CDR3. The rearrangement joins TRBV2 to TRBJ2-7; no clear D gene. Germline CDR1 and CDR2: SNHLY and FYNNEI. With 7 bases removed from V and 4 bases from J, the gap between germline ends came to 8 bases. The CDR3 extends over 11 amino acids. Here the CDR3 reads CASTVVYEQYF. CDR3 nucleotide sequence: TGTGCCAGCACGGTCGTATACGAGCAGTACTTC.